The table lists the clone carrying this TCR beta chain with a few counts. Its target is not known. Expressed TCRB transcripts were sequenced after all isolated RNA was converted to cDNA. Method: immunoSEQ multiplex PCR; TCRdb's copy keeps in-frame clones and lacks some. The repertoire holds roughly 150,000 clones, with 7% to 9% as singletons. The data were taken from a study of beta chain features in type 1 diabetes. Whole-study findings and limits: The cDNA sequencing approach could over-represent high-TCR-expressing cells. In all four CD4+ subsets, TCRB CDR3 length was significantly, moderately reduced in type 1 diabetes.

The V and J ends lost 4 bases and 6 bases respectively, with 12 bases between them. This CDR3 contains 14 residues. Germline V gene sequence: CDR1 SGHDN, CDR2 FVKESK. The chain couples TRBV14 to TRBJ1-4; D is possibly TRBD1 (6 bases). This receptor was taken from a man in his late teens or twenties with type 1 diabetes. Specimen: central memory CD4+ T cells from blood. The CDR3 protein is CASSRGGRYEKLFF. The CDR3 DNA reads TGTGCCAGCAGCCGGGGGGGCCGATATGAAAAACTGTTTTTT.